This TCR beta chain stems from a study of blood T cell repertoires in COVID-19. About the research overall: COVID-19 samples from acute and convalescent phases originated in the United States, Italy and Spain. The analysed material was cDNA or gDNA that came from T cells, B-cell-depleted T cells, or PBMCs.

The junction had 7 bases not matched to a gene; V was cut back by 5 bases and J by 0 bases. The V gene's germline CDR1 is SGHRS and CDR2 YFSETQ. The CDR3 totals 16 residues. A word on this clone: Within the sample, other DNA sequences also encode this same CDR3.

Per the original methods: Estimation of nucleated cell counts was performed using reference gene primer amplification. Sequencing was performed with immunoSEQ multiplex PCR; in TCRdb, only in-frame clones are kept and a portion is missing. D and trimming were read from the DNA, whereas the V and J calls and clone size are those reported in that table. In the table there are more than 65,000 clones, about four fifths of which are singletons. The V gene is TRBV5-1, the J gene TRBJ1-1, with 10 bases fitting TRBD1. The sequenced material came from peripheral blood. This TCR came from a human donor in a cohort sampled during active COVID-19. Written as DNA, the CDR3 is TGCGCCAGCAGTTCCGGGACAGGGGTAATGAACACTGAAGCTTTCTTT. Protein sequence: CASSSGTGVMNTEAFF. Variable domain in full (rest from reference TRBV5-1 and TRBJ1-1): KAGVTQTPRYLIKTRGQQVTLSCSPISGHRSVSWYQQTPGQGLQFLFEYFSETQRNKGNFPGRFSGRQFSNSRSEMNVSTLELGDSALYLCASSSGTGVMNTEAFFGQGTRLTVV.